The sequence of this TCR beta chain was determined in a study of PD-L1 blockade in urothelial cancer. Overall study context: Males with bladder-origin urothelial cancer made up about 85% of the roughly 30 patients. Blood gave a median roughly 150,000 T cells. Study-wide findings and caveats: Durable-benefit patients showed greater tumor-associated blood clone expansion at 3 weeks.

Time point given: pretreatment peripheral blood. What went into each PCR as a spike was synthetic TCR analog templates. Method: immunoSEQ multiplex PCR; TCRdb's copy keeps in-frame clones and lacks some. The sample contains about 47,000 clones, 75% to 90% of which appear only once. Of note for this clone: The antigen is unknown.

The CDR3 contains 15 residues. V was pared by 5 bases and J by 3 bases, with 11 bases between. Germline values: CDR1 MDHEN, CDR2 SYDVKM. This TCR was sampled from a middle-aged man with urothelial cancer. This chain connects TRBV28 to TRBJ2-6; possible D gene TRBD1, 7 bases. The sequencing here drew on PBMCs, taken around atezolizumab (anti-PD-L1) treatment. The chain's CDR3 is CASSQGGSGANVLTF. CDR3 coding DNA: TGTGCCAGCAGTCAGGGGGGAAGTGGGGCCAACGTCCTGACTTTC.